These 14 T cell receptor beta chains were sequenced from one sample in a study of regulatory T cells in long-lasting Graves disease. Described time point: persistent/refractory GD, antithyroid drugs over 5 years with positive TRAb. PBMC RNA was the source of the TCR library. Through Arm-PCR of CDR3 regions and iRepertoire HTBI primers, TCR beta libraries were built. Each CDR3 protein gets one entry after TCRdb re-called the multiplex PCR reads with MiXCR. The repertoire holds 250,000 to 300,000 distinct CDR3 sequences, with around 23% as singletons. The sequencing here drew on peripheral blood mononuclear cells (PBMCs), taken when the disease was refractory, from a patient treated with antithyroid drugs. The receptors come from a female donor with Graves disease.

This clonotype was seen at least ten times. The chain links TRBV11-2 to TRBJ1-1; 8 positions match TRBD1. Per the germline V gene, CDR1 is SGHAT and CDR2 is FQNNGV. The ends lost 6 bases at V and 1 base at J; junction bases unmatched: 7. The CDR3 is 15 amino acids. The CDR3 DNA reads as TGTGCCAGCAGTCGGGACAGGCCCTCGAACACTGAAGCTTTCTTT. Translation: CASSRDRPSNTEAFF.

In its sample, this clonotype was seen a few times. Here the CDR3 DNA reads TGTGCCACCAGCAGAGAAGGGGCAGATGGCTACACCTTC. This translates into CATSREGADGYTF. The chain couples TRBV15 to TRBJ1-2; a weak D match, TRBD1 (5 bases). CDR3 length equals 13 residues. The germline V gene encodes CDR1 LNHNV and CDR2 YYDKDF (reference sequence). Trimming pared 0 bases from V and 6 bases from J, leaving 8 bases between.

The genes are TRBV9 and TRBJ1-5, with no clear D. This CDR3 region has 15 residues. Deletions cut 0 bases from V and 1 base from J, with 8 bases between. CDR1 and CDR2 (germline): SGDLS, YYNGEE. CDR3 DNA sequence: TGTGCCAGCAGCGTAGACGGCCAAAGCAATCAGCCCCAGCATTTT. Translating gives CASSVDGQSNQPQHF.

This clonotype turned up a few times. The CDR3 DNA is TGTGCCACCAGCAGAGATCGCGCTAGCGGGAGGTACATTCAGTACTTC. Translated, it gives CATSRDRASGRYIQYF. The rearrangement joins TRBV15 to TRBJ2-4, with 11 positions matching TRBD2. This CDR3 is built from 16 residues. After removal of 0 bases from V and 8 bases from J, the junction contained 6 bases not matched to a gene. Germline lookup yields CDR1 LNHNV and CDR2 YYDKDF (reference sequence). The full variable domain, rest sourced from reference TRBV15 and TRBJ2-4, is DAMVIQNPRYQVTQFGKPVTLSCSQTLNHNVMYWYQQKSSQAPKLLFHYYDKDFNNEADTPDNFQSRRPNTSFCFLDIRSPGLGDTAMYLCATSRDRASGRYIQYFGAGTRLSVL.

Note on this clonotype: One junction end disagrees with the germline gene, perhaps due to a read error. This rearrangement joins TRBV7-9 to TRBJ2-7; the D gene is possibly TRBD2 (6 bases). Germline lookup yields CDR1 SEHNR and CDR2 FQNEAQ (reference sequence). This CDR3 has 14 amino acids. The CDR3 loop reads CVSSSGLSSYEQYF. The CDR3 coding sequence is TGTGTCAGCAGCTCGGGACTGAGCTCCTACGAGCAGTACTTC.

The chain recombines TRBV3-1 with TRBJ2-7; TRBD1 might be the D (6 bases). CDR3 length equals 15 residues. The germline V and J ends were trimmed by 4 bases and 6 bases, with 19 bases remaining between them. Germline-derived CDR1 and CDR2 are LGHDT and YNNKEL (reference sequence). The CDR3 DNA reads TGTGCCAGCAGCCCTATCCAGGGGCCCTCCGGCGAGCAGTACTTC. Translated, it gives CASSPIQGPSGEQYF.

The chain links TRBV7-9 to TRBJ2-7, with TRBD2 identical over 13 bases. Germline V gives CDR1 SEHNR, CDR2 FQNEAQ (reference sequence). The V gene end was trimmed by 5 bases and the J gene end by 9 bases; junction bases not matched to a gene: 10. The CDR3 runs 15 residues. CDR3 DNA: TGTGCCAGCAGCACGGGACTAGCGGGGATTGAGGCGCAGTACTTC. Protein product: CASSTGLAGIEAQYF.

This clonotype was detected a few times. The rearrangement links TRBV18 to TRBJ1-5, with no clear D. CDR3 length: 15 residues. Per the germline V gene, CDR1 is KGHSH and CDR2 is LQKENI. V lost 2 bases, J lost 3 bases, and 11 bases lay in between. For the CDR3, the DNA is TGTGCCAGCTCACCATCCCGATTTTCCAATCAGCCCCAGCATTTT. It translates to CASSPSRFSNQPQHF.

This clonotype was detected a few times. CDR3 in DNA: TGTGCCTGGGCCCGAAGGGGGGTTGGGACCCAGTACTTC. Translating gives CAWARRGVGTQYF. The rearrangement joins TRBV30 to TRBJ2-5; D might be TRBD1 or TRBD2, each matching 6 bases. The germline CDR1 and CDR2 sequences are GTSNPN and SVGIG (reference sequence). The CDR3 covers 13 residues. The germline V and J ends were trimmed by 5 bases and 7 bases, with 17 bases remaining between them.

V usage is TRBV19 and J usage is TRBJ1-4; 8 bases are shared with TRBD1. Per the germline V gene, CDR1 is LNHDA and CDR2 is SQIVND (reference sequence). This CDR3 comprises 16 residues. J gave up 0 bases and V 6 bases, and 6 bases lay outside the gene matches. The CDR3 DNA reads TGTGCCAGTAGGGGGACAGGCTTTGCAACTAATGAAAAACTGTTTTTT. Translating it yields CASRGTGFATNEKLFF. Complete variable domain (other parts from reference TRBV19 and TRBJ1-4): DGGITQSPKYLFRKEGQNVTLSCEQNLNHDAMYWYRQDPGQGLRLIYYSQIVNDFQKGDIAEGYSVSREKKESFPLTVTSAQKNPTAFYLCASRGTGFATNEKLFFGSGTQLSVL.

This clonotype was seen more than once but under ten times. V and J are TRBV30 and TRBJ1-1; maybe TRBD1 (5 bases). The germline CDR1 and CDR2 sequences are GTSNPN and SVGIG (reference sequence). This CDR3 comprises 12 residues. V lost 5 bases and J 3 bases, leaving 10 bases between the germline ends. The CDR3 protein is CAWADIYTEAFF. The CDR3 bases are TGTGCCTGGGCGGACATTTACACTGAAGCTTTCTTT. Drawing the rest from reference TRBV30 and TRBJ1-1, the complete variable domain is SQTIHQWPATLVQPVGSPLSLECTVEGTSNPNLYWYRQAAGRGLQLLFYSVGIGQISSEVPQNLSASRPQDRQFILSSKKLLLSDSGFYLCAWADIYTEAFFGQGTRLTVV.

In its sample, this clonotype was seen many times. CDR3 in amino acids: CASSFEVTGEAFF. The CDR3 coding sequence is TGTGCCAGCAGTTTCGAGGTTACGGGCGAAGCTTTCTTT. V usage is TRBV27 and J usage is TRBJ1-1; D is unresolved. The V end lost 3 bases, the J end lost 8 bases, and 13 bases lay between the germline ends. The CDR3 extends over 13 amino acids. Germline loops: CDR1 MNHEY, CDR2 SMNVEV (reference sequence).

The V gene is TRBV7-2, the J gene TRBJ2-3; 8 nucleotides line up with TRBD2. The CDR3 length is 12 residues. Germline CDR1 and CDR2: SGHTA and FQGNSA. The CDR3 sequence: CSGRNGTDTQYF. The CDR3 nucleotides read TGTAGCGGGAGGAATGGCACAGATACGCAGTATTTT.

Ten or more counts support this clonotype. The chain recombines TRBV24-1 with TRBJ1-5; D call uncertain. CDR3 size: 14 residues. Germline values: CDR1 KGHDR, CDR2 SFDVKD. V was trimmed by 4 bases and J by 2 bases, leaving 8 bases between them. The CDR3 here is CATSEGLGNQPQHF. The CDR3 DNA is TGTGCCACCAGTGAGGGCCTTGGCAATCAGCCCCAGCATTTT.